The rows below give T cell receptor beta chains drawn from one sample of a study of cytomegalovirus exposure and HLA in healthy donors. Sequenced by immunoSEQ multiplex PCR; TCRdb stores in-frame clones only, minus some. The repertoire holds 120,000 or so clones, with around 80% as singletons. Sequenced: PBMCs. The receptors come from a young man in good health and CMV-seropositive. CDR3s include the opening cysteine and the closing phenylalanine or tryptophan. D genes are given only for firm matches. A row's size may be missing; if present it is once, few, many or a size class.

V gene	D gene	J gene	clone size	CDR3 DNA	CDR3 protein
TRBV28	TRBD1	TRBJ2-7	-	TGTGCCAGCAGAAGGACAGGGGGTATAGAGCAGTACTTC	CASRRTGGIEQYF
TRBV7-9	-	TRBJ1-1	-	TGTGCCAGCAGCTTAAGGACACCAGTGGTAGCTTTCTTT	CASSLRTPVVAFF
TRBV27	-	TRBJ2-7	-	TGTGCCAGCATGGCGGGACCGTTCGCCGAGCAGTACTTC	CASMAGPFAEQYF
TRBV9	TRBD2	TRBJ2-1	-	TGTGCCAGCAGCCCTACTAGCGGGGGATACAATGAGCAGTTCTTC	CASSPTSGGYNEQFF
TRBV11-2	-	TRBJ1-6	-	TGTGCCAGCAGCCCCTTATTTTGGGGCACGACATATAATTCACCCCTCCACTTT	CASSPLFWGTTYNSPLHF
TRBV5-6	TRBD2	TRBJ2-1	-	TGTGCCAGCAGCCCGCCGGGCGGGAGCTACAATGAGCAGTTCTTC	CASSPPGGSYNEQFF
TRBV2	-	TRBJ1-5	few	TGTGCCAGCAGTGGAGAGGACAGCTATAGCAATCAGCCCCAGCATTTT	CASSGEDSYSNQPQHF
TRBV19	TRBD2	TRBJ2-5	-	TGTGCCAGCGGACTAGCGGGTAAATTCGAAGGGACCCAGTACTTC	CASGLAGKFEGTQYF
TRBV30	-	TRBJ1-3	-	TGTGCCTGGAGTGTACTGGAACAGACTGGAAACACCATATATTTT	CAWSVLEQTGNTIYF
TRBV5-4	-	TRBJ2-7	-	TGTGCCAGCAGCTTGGCCTACGGGGGAGCTTCGGGGGAGCAGTACTTC	CASSLAYGGASGEQYF
TRBV6-5	-	TRBJ1-1	-	TGTGCCAGCGCCCATACAGGGTCTCTGAACACTGAAGCTTTCTTT	CASAHTGSLNTEAFF
TRBV29-1	-	TRBJ1-2	-	TGCAGCGCTCGGACGACAGCTAACTATGGCTACACCTTC	CSARTTANYGYTF
TRBV18	-	TRBJ2-2	-	TGTGCCAGCTCACCACCGGGCGGGCCCGGGGAGCTGTTTTTT	CASSPPGGPGELFF
TRBV5-1	-	TRBJ2-1	-	TGCGCCAGCAGCTTGGATGCAGGGGTAGGATACAATGAGCAGTTCTTC	CASSLDAGVGYNEQFF
TRBV6-5	TRBD1	TRBJ1-1	-	TGTGCCAGCAGCGGTGGACAGGGGGACACTGAAGCTTTCTTT	CASSGGQGDTEAFF
TRBV7-9	-	TRBJ2-1	few	TGTGCCAGCAGCCCTCGGGGGATTAGGAACAATGAGCAGTTCTTC	CASSPRGIRNNEQFF
TRBV5-6	-	TRBJ1-1	-	TGTGCCAGCAGCTTGGGCAGCGGTGATGAAGCTTTCTTT	CASSLGSGDEAFF